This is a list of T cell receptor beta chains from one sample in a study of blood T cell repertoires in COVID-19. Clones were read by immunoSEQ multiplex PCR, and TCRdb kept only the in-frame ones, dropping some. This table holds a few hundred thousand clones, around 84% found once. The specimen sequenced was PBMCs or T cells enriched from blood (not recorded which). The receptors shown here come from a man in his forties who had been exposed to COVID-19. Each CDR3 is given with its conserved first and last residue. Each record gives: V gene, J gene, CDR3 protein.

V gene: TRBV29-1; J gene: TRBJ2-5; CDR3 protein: CSVEAGGGVVATQYF
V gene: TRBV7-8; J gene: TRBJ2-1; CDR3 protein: CASSLLARGYNEQFF
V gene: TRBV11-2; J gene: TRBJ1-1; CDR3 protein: CASSLRRTGVKNTEAFF
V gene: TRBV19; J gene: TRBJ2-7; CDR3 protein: CASSSSSRASEQYF
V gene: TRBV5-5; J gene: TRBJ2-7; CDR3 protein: CASSPLSRYEQYF
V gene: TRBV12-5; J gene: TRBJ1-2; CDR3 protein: CASGFSTEMDGYTF
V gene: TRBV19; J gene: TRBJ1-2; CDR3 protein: CASSIRRDRGRRMDGYTF
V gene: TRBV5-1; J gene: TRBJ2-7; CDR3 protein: CASSLDLASEQYF
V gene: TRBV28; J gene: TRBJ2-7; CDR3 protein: CASTWGLAGAGEQYF
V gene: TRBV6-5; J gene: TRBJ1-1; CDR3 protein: CASSYGAGNTEAFF
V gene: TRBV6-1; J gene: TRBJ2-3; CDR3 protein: CASSESAFAPTDTQYF
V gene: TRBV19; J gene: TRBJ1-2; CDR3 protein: CASRDREGLGYGYTF
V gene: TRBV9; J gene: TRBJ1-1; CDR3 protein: CASSGRQGVSTEAFF
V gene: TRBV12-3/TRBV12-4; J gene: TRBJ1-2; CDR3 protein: CASSTGTLIGYTF
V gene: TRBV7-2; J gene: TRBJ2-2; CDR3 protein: CASSLTSGIETGELFF
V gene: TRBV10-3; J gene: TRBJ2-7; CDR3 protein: CAISVTIGLAGVHEQYF
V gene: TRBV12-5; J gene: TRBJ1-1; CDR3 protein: CASGPGSGGRAFF
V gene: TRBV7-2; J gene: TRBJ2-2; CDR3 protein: CASSSRGGGGELFF
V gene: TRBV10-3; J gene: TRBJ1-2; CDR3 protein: CAIGTGEHVIYGYTF
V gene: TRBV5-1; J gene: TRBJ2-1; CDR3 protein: CASLGDQHGSSVYNEQFF
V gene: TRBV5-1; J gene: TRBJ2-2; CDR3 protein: CASSDLAGRGTGELFF
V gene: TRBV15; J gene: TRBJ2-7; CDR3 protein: CATSRPWTGSSYEQYF
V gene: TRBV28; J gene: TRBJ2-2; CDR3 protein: CASGPGLHTGELFF
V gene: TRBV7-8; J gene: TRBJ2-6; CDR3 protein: CASSAAPFGGANVLTF
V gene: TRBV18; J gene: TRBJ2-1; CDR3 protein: CASSPVFGSEQFF
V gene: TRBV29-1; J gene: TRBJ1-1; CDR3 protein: CSVMTTGVAFF
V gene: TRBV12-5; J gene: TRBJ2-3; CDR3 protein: CASGLAETQYF
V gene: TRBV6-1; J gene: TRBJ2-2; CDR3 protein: CASSEQGSKGELFF
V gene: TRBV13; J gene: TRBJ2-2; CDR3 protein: CASSLGGSGTGELFF
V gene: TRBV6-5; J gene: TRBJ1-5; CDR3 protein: CASSYAAGASQPQHF
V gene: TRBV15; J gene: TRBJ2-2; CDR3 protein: CATSRDRLGGGTGELFF
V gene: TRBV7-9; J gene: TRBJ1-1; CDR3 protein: CASVGPERTEAFF
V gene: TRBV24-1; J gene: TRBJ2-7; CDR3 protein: CATSDGATGAYEQYF
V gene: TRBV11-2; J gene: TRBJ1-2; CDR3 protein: CASSFHSYGYTF
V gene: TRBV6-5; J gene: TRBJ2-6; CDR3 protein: CASSGSGANVLTF
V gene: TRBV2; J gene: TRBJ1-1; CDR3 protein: CATRAGGLTEAFF
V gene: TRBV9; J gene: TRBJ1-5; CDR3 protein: CASSTTGQGLQPQHF
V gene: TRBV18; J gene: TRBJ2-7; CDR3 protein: CASSPGQGAYEQYF
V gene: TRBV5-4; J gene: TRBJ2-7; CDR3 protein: CASSYRDSYEQYF
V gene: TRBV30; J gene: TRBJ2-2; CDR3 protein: CAWSGTSGSPGELFF
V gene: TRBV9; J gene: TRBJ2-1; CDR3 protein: CASSVRSGAYNEQFF
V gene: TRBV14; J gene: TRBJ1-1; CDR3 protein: CASSQERGAEAFF
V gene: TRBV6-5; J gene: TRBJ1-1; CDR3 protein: CASKRVGGNTEAFF
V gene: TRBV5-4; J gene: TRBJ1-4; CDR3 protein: CASSDGGVRDREKLFF
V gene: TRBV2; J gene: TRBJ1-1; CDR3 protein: CASRGDSMNTEAFF
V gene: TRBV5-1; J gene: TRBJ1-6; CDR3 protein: CASSLIQRTGMHSPLHF
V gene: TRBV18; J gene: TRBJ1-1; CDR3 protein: CASSRSRDTEAFF